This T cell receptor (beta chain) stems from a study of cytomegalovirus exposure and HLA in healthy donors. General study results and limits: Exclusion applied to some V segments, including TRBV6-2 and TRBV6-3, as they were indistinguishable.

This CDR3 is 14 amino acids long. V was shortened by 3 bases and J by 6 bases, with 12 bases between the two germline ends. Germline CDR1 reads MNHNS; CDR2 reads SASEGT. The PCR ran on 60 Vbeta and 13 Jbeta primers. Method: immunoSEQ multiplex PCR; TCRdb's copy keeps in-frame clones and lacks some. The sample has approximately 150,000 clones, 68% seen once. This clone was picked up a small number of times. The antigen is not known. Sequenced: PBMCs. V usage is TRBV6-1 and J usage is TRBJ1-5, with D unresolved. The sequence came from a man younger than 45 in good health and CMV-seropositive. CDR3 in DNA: TGTGCCAGCAGTGACAGGCCCCTGGGTCAGCCCCAGCATTTT. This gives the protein CASSDRPLGQPQHF.